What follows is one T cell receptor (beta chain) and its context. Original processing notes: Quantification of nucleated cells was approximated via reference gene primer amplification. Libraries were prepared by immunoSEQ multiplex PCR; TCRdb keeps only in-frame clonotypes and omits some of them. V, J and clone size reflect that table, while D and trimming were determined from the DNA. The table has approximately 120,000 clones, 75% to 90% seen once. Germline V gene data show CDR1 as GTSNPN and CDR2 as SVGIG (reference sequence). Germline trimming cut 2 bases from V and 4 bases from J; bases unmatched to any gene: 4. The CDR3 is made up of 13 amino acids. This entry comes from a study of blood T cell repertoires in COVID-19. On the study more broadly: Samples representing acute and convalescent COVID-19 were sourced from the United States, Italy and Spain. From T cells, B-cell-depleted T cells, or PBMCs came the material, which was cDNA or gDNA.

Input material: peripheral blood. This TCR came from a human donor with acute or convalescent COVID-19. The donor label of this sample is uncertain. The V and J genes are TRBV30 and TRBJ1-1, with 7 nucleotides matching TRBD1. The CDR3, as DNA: TGTGCCTGGAGTAGACAGGGTGGCACTGAAGCTTTCTTT. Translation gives CAWSRQGGTEAFF.